The clone carrying this T cell receptor (beta chain) has a count of ten or more. A second PCR, run for roughly 7 to 11 cycles, used a sample-barcoded 5' primer plus a J-beta primer mix. TCRdb analysed the 5' RACE reads with MiXCR anew, one entry per CDR3 protein. The sample yields 870,000 or so distinct CDR3 sequences, under 35% seen once. CDR1 and CDR2 (germline): SGHRS, YFSETQ. The CDR3 loop spans 14 amino acids. V lost 2 bases and J lost 0, with 8 bases in between. This entry comes from a study of blood T cells in healthy people across ages. Material for sequencing was blood. This sequence was found in a woman older than 75 in good health. The chain links TRBV5-1 to TRBJ1-2, with D unresolved. The CDR3 DNA sequence: TGCGCCAGCAGCTTACCGGGTACTAACTATGGCTACACCTTC. Translating it yields CASSLPGTNYGYTF.